The T cell receptor (beta chain) under discussion was sequenced for a study of sequential checkpoint blockade in melanoma. Study-wide background: Randomization was 1:1 between first-line nivolumab→ipilimumab and ipilimumab→nivolumab.

The ends were cut back, 2 bases at V and 0 bases at J, with 8 bases in the middle. This CDR3 comprises 15 residues. Germline V gives CDR1 SGHAT, CDR2 FQNNGV. TCRdb keeps only in-frame clones here, not all; method: immunoSEQ multiplex PCR. The table shows some 21,000 clones, with about four fifths occurring only once. Treatment here: randomized to nivolumab then ipilimumab (arm A) or the reverse (arm B). PBMC sorting kept live CD3+CD8+ cells without CD19 or CD56. Sequenced here: CD8+ T cells sorted from blood (inferred from file names), sampled from a patient given nivolumab and ipilimumab in sequence. This sequence originates from a human donor with melanoma. This chain uses TRBV11-2 with TRBJ2-1; D unclear. CDR3 in DNA: TGTGCCAGCAGCTTACTATTTGCCTCCTACAATGAGCAGTTCTTC. It encodes CASSLLFASYNEQFF.